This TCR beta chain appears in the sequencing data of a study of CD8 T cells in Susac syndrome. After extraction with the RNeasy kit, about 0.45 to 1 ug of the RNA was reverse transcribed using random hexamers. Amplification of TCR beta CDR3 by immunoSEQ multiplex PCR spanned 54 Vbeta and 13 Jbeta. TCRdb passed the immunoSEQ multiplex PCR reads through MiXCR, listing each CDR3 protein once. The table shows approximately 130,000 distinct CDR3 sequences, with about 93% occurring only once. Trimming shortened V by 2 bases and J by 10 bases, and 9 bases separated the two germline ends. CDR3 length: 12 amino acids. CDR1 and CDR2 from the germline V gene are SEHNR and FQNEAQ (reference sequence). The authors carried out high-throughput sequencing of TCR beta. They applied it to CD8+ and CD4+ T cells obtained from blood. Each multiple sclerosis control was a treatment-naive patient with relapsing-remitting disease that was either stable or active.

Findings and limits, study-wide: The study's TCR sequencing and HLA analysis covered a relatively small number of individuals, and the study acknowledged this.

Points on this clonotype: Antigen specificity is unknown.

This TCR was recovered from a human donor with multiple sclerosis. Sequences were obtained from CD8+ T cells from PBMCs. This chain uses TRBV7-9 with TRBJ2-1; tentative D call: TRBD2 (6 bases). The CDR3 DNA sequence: TGTGCCAGCAGCTTATGGGACTCCGAGCAGTTCTTC. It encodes CASSLWDSEQFF.